These 13 T cell receptor beta chains originate from one sample sequenced in a study of T cell responses to AZD1222 COVID-19 vaccine. Profiling relied on immunoSEQ multiplex PCR, and the TCRdb table lists in-frame clones only, not all of them. The sample yields approximately 89,000 clones, about 88% seen once. This specimen consisted of peripheral blood, obtained on day 0 of AZD1222 vaccination. The receptors shown here come from an adult in good health.

This clone was counted a few times. V gene TRBV4-3 combines with J gene TRBJ1-1; tentatively, D is TRBD1 (5 bases). Germline CDR1 is LGHNA and CDR2 is YSLEER. Trimming removed 0 bases at V and 9 bases at J, with 14 bases between. CDR3 length: 14 amino acids. In DNA form, the CDR3 reads TGCGCCAGCAGCCAAGATTCCGGGACCGATAAAGCTTTCTTT. It yields the protein CASSQDSGTDKAFF.

This rearrangement joins TRBV30 to TRBJ1-6, with D tentatively TRBD1 (5 bases). V dropped 3 bases and J dropped 7 bases, with 10 bases sitting between them. The CDR3 consists of 13 residues. Germline V gene data show CDR1 as GTSNPN and CDR2 as SVGIG (reference sequence). Here the CDR3 DNA reads TGTGCCTGGAGCGGGGCACTAAATTCACCCCTCCACTTT. Translation gives CAWSGALNSPLHF.

This clone appeared a single time. This rearrangement joins TRBV19 to TRBJ2-5; D is undetermined. Trimming removed 1 base from V and 2 bases from J, with 5 bases in between. This CDR3 has 13 residues. Germline CDR1 and CDR2: LNHDA and SQIVND (reference sequence). CDR3 amino acids: CASSIAQQETQYF. CDR3 sequence (DNA): TGTGCCAGTAGTATAGCTCAGCAAGAGACCCAGTACTTC.

This clone was observed once. The rearrangement links TRBV5-1 to TRBJ2-7; 8 bases agree with TRBD1. CDR3 length: 14 amino acids. Germline values: CDR1 SGHRS, CDR2 YFSETQ. The V gene end was trimmed by 0 bases and the J gene end by 4 bases; junction bases not matched to a gene: 3. Written as DNA, the CDR3 is TGCGCCAGCAGCTTGGGGACAGGGATTTACGAGCAGTACTTC. Translated: CASSLGTGIYEQYF.

This clone was counted once. J is TRBJ1-2 and V is TRBV30, with TRBD1 matching 7 bases. The CDR3 is 13 amino acids. V was pared by 0 bases and J by 8 bases, with 6 bases of the junction left unmatched. In germline, CDR1 is GTSNPN, CDR2 SVGIG (reference sequence). The CDR3 loop is CAWSVRGGLGYTF. CDR3 DNA: TGTGCCTGGAGTGTACGAGGGGGCCTAGGCTACACCTTC. Full variable domain (outside the CDR3, taken from reference TRBV30 and TRBJ1-2): SQTIHQWPATLVQPVGSPLSLECTVEGTSNPNLYWYRQAAGRGLQLLFYSVGIGQISSEVPQNLSASRPQDRQFILSSKKLLLSDSGFYLCAWSVRGGLGYTFGSGTRLTVV.

The J gene is TRBJ1-3, the V gene TRBV5-1; D ambiguous. Trimming removed 0 bases from V and 4 bases from J, with 14 bases in between. Germline V CDR1 and CDR2: SGHRS, YFSETQ. The CDR3 spans 16 residues. The DNA of the CDR3 is TGCGCCAGCAGCTTGGACGGGCTTTTGGGAGGAAACACCATATATTTT. It codes for CASSLDGLLGGNTIYF.

The chain combines TRBV5-1 with TRBJ2-1, with a tentative D call TRBD2 (6 bases). Per the germline V gene, CDR1 is SGHRS and CDR2 is YFSETQ. Trimming removed 3 bases at V and 3 bases at J, with 13 bases between. The CDR3 loop spans 15 amino acids. The CDR3 spells CASSSEGTYYNEQFF. The DNA of the CDR3 is TGCGCCAGCAGCTCGGAGGGCACTTACTACAATGAGCAGTTCTTC.

The rearrangement links TRBV5-1 to TRBJ1-3; 8 bases match TRBD1. Germline V lookup: CDR1 SGHRS, CDR2 YFSETQ. With V trimmed by 2 bases and J by 2 bases, 6 bases remained unmatched. The CDR3 is 16 residues long. This CDR3 is CASSFGTGRTGNTIYF. As DNA, the CDR3 is TGCGCCAGCAGCTTCGGGACAGGACGGACTGGAAACACCATATATTTT.

The V gene is TRBV29-1, the J gene TRBJ1-2, with 9 positions matching TRBD1. The CDR3 loop spans 13 amino acids. Trimming removed 8 bases from V and 2 bases from J; junction bases left unmatched: 6. CDR1 SQVTM and CDR2 ANQGSEA come from the germline V gene. CDR3 nucleotides: TGCAGCTTTTCCGGGACAGGGAACTATGGCTACACCTTC. Encoded protein: CSFSGTGNYGYTF.

This clone was counted a few times. The chain couples TRBV9 to TRBJ1-2; 9 bases are a match to TRBD1. Germline V gene lookup returns CDR1 SGDLS and CDR2 YYNGEE. The CDR3 runs to 15 residues. V was pared by 2 bases and J by 3 bases, with 5 bases of the junction left unmatched. This CDR3 reads CASSVGTGGDYGYTF. Written as DNA, the CDR3 is TGTGCCAGCAGCGTTGGAACAGGGGGCGACTATGGCTACACCTTC. The whole variable domain, remainder taken from reference TRBV9 and TRBJ1-2, is DSGVTQTPKHLITATGQRVTLRCSPRSGDLSVYWYQQSLDQGLQFLIQYYNGEERAKGNILERFSAQQFPDLHSELNLSSLELGDSALYFCASSVGTGGDYGYTFGSGTRLTVV.

This clone appeared a single time. The chain links TRBV29-1 to TRBJ2-6; perhaps TRBD2 as D (6 bases). CDR3 size: 15 residues. Trimming removed 7 bases from V and 3 bases from J, with 16 bases in between. The germline V gene encodes CDR1 SQVTM and CDR2 ANQGSEA. The CDR3 DNA reads as TGCAGCGCCCAGGGCGGGGCGAGTGGGGCCAACGTCCTGACTTTC. Amino acids: CSAQGGASGANVLTF. Based on the CDR3 plus reference TRBV29-1 and TRBJ2-6, the full variable domain is SAVISQKPSRDICQRGTSLTIQCQVDSQVTMMFWYRQQPGQSLTLIATANQGSEATYESGFVIDKFPISRPNLTFSTLTVSNMSPEDSSIYLCSAQGGASGANVLTFGAGSRLTVL.

CDR3 nucleotide sequence: TGTGCCAGCAGCTTACTGGGCCAACTCTATAATTCACCCCTCCACTTT. Protein sequence: CASSLLGQLYNSPLHF. The chain has TRBV7-9 and TRBJ1-6; D call uncertain. V was trimmed by 2 bases and J by 3 bases, leaving 11 bases between them. CDR1 is SEHNR, CDR2 FQNEAQ, per germline (reference sequence). The length of the CDR3 is 16 residues. Full variable domain (remainder filled in from reference TRBV7-9 and TRBJ1-6): DTGVSQNPRHKITKRGQNVTFRCDPISEHNRLYWYRQTLGQGPEFLTYFQNEAQLEKSRLLSDRFSAERPKGSFSTLEIQRTEQGDSAMYLCASSLLGQLYNSPLHFGNGTRLTVT.

This clone was counted between two and nine times. The chain combines TRBV7-2 with TRBJ1-4; D is unresolved. Trimming pared 0 bases from V and 7 bases from J, leaving 6 bases between. The CDR3 has 13 amino acids. Germline CDR1 reads SGHTA; CDR2 reads FQGNSA. Here the CDR3 reads CASSLARVEKLFF. DNA of the CDR3: TGTGCCAGCAGCTTAGCGCGCGTTGAAAAACTGTTTTTT. The whole variable domain, remainder taken from reference TRBV7-2 and TRBJ1-4, is GAGVSQSPSNKVTEKGKDVELRCDPISGHTALYWYRQSLGQGLEFLIYFQGNSAPDKSGLPSDRFSAERTGGSVSTLTIQRTQQEDSAVYLCASSLARVEKLFFGSGTQLSVL.